The T cell receptor (beta chain) described here comes from a study of vaccination and CD4 T cells after COVID-19. Overall study: Sampling post-COVID took place a median 101 days after diagnosis (range 35 to 161).

Stated treatment: approximately 10-day PBMC culture with coronavirus spike peptide pools or control peptides (ViraFEST assay). CD4+ T cells that had been cultured provided DNA sequenced with the Oncomine TCR Beta short-read assay. Someone extracted genomic DNA from cultured CD4+ T cells. MiXCR, run by TCRdb on the PCR reads, gives a single entry per CDR3 protein. The sample contains around 9,300 distinct CDR3 sequences, 30% to 45% of which appear only once. On this clonotype itself: What it recognizes is unknown.

The clonotype was recovered from a human donor who had recovered from COVID-19. Sequenced input: CD4+ T cells from blood, cultured in vitro.

CDR3 protein: CASSQVLRLAGGGGETQYF. CDR3 coding DNA: TGTGCCAGCAGCCAAGTTCTAAGGCTAGCGGGGGGTGGTGGAGAGACCCAGTACTTC. The gene calls are TRBV3-1 and TRBJ2-5; TRBD2 agrees at 11 bases. The germline CDR1 and CDR2 sequences are LGHDT and YNNKEL (reference sequence). CDR3 length: 19 residues. J was trimmed by 4 bases and V by 1 base; bases with no gene match: 14.